A single T cell receptor beta chain is shown here with its context. Its antigen remains unidentified. Base-call qualities are not available, and no considerably larger clone is one nucleotide away. At one collaborating source in Seattle, patients were enrolled during active infection and were followed longitudinally through the course of disease. The collaborating institutions used their own protocols to collect whole blood in K2EDTA tubes. Collaborator samples were shipped for TCRbeta analysis as frozen whole blood, isolated PBMCs, or DNA extracted from either sample type. The data stem from a study of blood T cell repertoires in COVID-19 (dated by TCRdb to 2018 to 2020). In terms of the full investigation: Samples from collaborators originated in the United States, Italy and Spain and spanned both the acute and convalescent phases of COVID-19. The prospective study material was composed of cDNA or gDNA derived from T cells, B-cell-depleted T cells, or PBMCs. Deeply sampled blood TCRbeta repertoires from subjects exposed to, actively infected with, or recovered from COVID-19 were included in the dataset. The repertoires were made available in a free public database intended to serve as a resource for research on the immune response to SARS-CoV-2. Samples came from the ongoing ImmuneRACE study (first 160 participants) plus 1,254 subjects from 6 global collaborators. A de-identified subject ID, COVID-19 status, age in years and sex were almost always included in the sample metadata. Where available, HLA class I and class II types were obtained from metadata supplied by the sample provider rather than from assay-based typing. What the research found in general, with its limitations: The quantity of clinical and demographic metadata differed by source and by participant and was supplied without curation.

The immunoSEQ Assay, a bias-controlled multiplex PCR, was used to amplify TCRbeta CDR3 regions from genomic DNA. The authors' pipeline ran thus. The number of nucleated cells in each sample was estimated by amplification of reference gene primers within the assay. To quantify the absolute abundance of each unique TCRbeta CDR3 rearrangement, sequence reads were collapsed and filtered. For each sample, productive Simpson clonality was calculated as the square root of Simpson's diversity index over productive rearrangements. Drawn from immuneACCESS, this table holds only the in-frame rearrangements with V and J called that TCRdb kept. Clones are partly lost; checked studies trace under half to an unresolved V gene and leave the rest unexplained. That table supplies the V and J calls and clone size; D and trimming were determined from the DNA. Across this sample there are some 330,000 clones, with about 90% seen only once. The biggest ten clones account for 1.8% of the sample.

V lost 2 bases and J lost 1 base, and the count of bases not matched to a germline gene is 2. Spanning cysteine to phenylalanine, the CDR3 consists of 15 amino acids. Only the CDR3 DNA stays, 45 bases, in frame from base 1. CDR1 LGHDT and CDR2 YNNKEL were looked up in the germline V gene (reference sequence). The TCR comes from a woman in her 30s with COVID-19, enrolled during active disease. This receptor chain uses TRBV3-1 (or the pseudogene TRBV3-2) and TRBJ1-5; 7 central bases correspond to TRBD1. Sequencing used peripheral blood. The DNA reads as follows: TGTGCCAGCAGCCAATTCAGGGGGAGCAATCAGCCCCAGCATTTT. This yields the protein CASSQFRGSNQPQHF.